This T cell receptor (beta chain) stems from a study of T cell responses to AZD1222 COVID-19 vaccine. Turning to this clone: Antigen specificity is unknown.

Sequencing was performed with immunoSEQ multiplex PCR; in TCRdb, only in-frame clones are kept and a portion is missing. The table includes around 100,000 clones, 86% detected once. Study outcomes and limitations: The study reported that nearly half of spike-specific TCRs target unmutated variant regions. In a largely white British group with more females than males, clonal diversity was possibly underestimated. Spike as a whole was targeted by vaccine-associated CD4 TCRs, dominant at 160-218 and 743-854. There were repertoire samples only from the period after the peak T cell response.

CDR3 length equals 13 residues. CDR1 is MNHNY, CDR2 SVGAGI, per germline (reference sequence). V was clipped by 7 bases and J by 5 bases; unmatched bases: 6. The receptor was isolated from an adult who received the MenACWY meningococcal vaccine as a control. Material: peripheral blood, obtained 28 days after the second dose of the MenACWY control vaccine. The genes are TRBV6-6 and TRBJ1-1, with 8 positions matching TRBD1. The CDR3 loop reads CASNLQGGTEAFF. The CDR3 DNA is TGTGCCAGCAATTTACAGGGGGGAACTGAAGCTTTCTTT.